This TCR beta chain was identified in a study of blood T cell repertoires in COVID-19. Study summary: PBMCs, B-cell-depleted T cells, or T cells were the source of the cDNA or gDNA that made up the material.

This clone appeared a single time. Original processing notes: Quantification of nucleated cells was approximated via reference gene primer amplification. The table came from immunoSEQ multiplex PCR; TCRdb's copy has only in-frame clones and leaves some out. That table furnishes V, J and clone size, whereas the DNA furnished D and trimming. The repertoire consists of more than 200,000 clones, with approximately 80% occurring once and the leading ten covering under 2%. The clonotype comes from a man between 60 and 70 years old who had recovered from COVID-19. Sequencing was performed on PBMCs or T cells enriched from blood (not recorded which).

CDR3 coding DNA: TGCGCCAGCAGCTCCGTCGGACAGGGCTCAGATACGCAGTATTTT. This sequence encodes CASSSVGQGSDTQYF. V gene TRBV5-1 combines with J gene TRBJ2-3, with TRBD1 matching 8 bases. V lost 3 bases to trimming and J lost 4 bases; unmatched junction nucleotides: 7. CDR3 size: 15 residues. Germline CDR1 and CDR2: SGHRS and YFSETQ. The full variable domain, completed using reference TRBV5-1 and TRBJ2-3, is KAGVTQTPRYLIKTRGQQVTLSCSPISGHRSVSWYQQTPGQGLQFLFEYFSETQRNKGNFPGRFSGRQFSNSRSEMNVSTLELGDSALYLCASSSVGQGSDTQYFGPGTRLTVL.